Presented here are 24 T cell receptor beta chains from one specimen sequenced in a study of T cell repertoires in cytomegalovirus infection. These receptors have no known antigen. Each CDR3 protein gets one entry after TCRdb re-called the reads with MiXCR. The data contain under 450,000 distinct CDR3 sequences, approximately 30% of them singletons. The sequencing used cultured PBMCs, collected from culture after CMV antigen stimulation. The receptors derive from a human donor in good health (CMV status not recorded). Some clones in this sample may be carry-over from other donors' samples.

In DNA form, the CDR3 reads TGTGCCAGCAGGCCCGGGACAGGGTACCACGAGCAGTACTTC. This gives the protein CASRPGTGYHEQYF. This rearrangement joins TRBV28 to TRBJ2-7; 9 nucleotides line up with TRBD1. The ends lost 6 bases at V and 5 bases at J; junction bases unmatched: 8. The CDR3 length is 14 residues. Germline V gene sequence: CDR1 MDHEN, CDR2 SYDVKM.

V and J are TRBV7-9 and TRBJ2-7; tentatively, D is TRBD1 (5 bases). CDR1 and CDR2 from the germline V gene are SEHNR and FQNEAQ (reference sequence). V was clipped by 1 base and J by 6 bases, with 13 bases between them. The CDR3 sequence is 14 residues long. CDR3 DNA sequence: TGTGCCAGCAGCTTAGAAGGGGATTCACGCGAGCAGTACTTC. This encodes CASSLEGDSREQYF. The whole variable domain, remainder taken from reference TRBV7-9 and TRBJ2-7, is DTGVSQNPRHKITKRGQNVTFRCDPISEHNRLYWYRQTLGQGPEFLTYFQNEAQLEKSRLLSDRFSAERPKGSFSTLEIQRTEQGDSAMYLCASSLEGDSREQYFGPGTRLTVT.

Many counts were recorded for this clonotype. CDR3 nucleotides: TGTGCCAGCAGCTTAGACCGGACGGATACGCAGTATTTT. This encodes CASSLDRTDTQYF. The rearrangement joins TRBV7-2 to TRBJ2-3; D gene unclear. V was pared by 1 base and J by 6 bases, with 8 bases between. Germline values: CDR1 SGHTA, CDR2 FQGNSA. There are 13 residues in the CDR3.

In this sample, this clonotype turned up a few times. The V and J genes are TRBV7-6 and TRBJ2-7; 7 bases line up with TRBD2. Germline CDR1 reads SGHVS; CDR2 reads FNYEAQ. The V gene end was trimmed by 6 bases and the J gene end by 2 bases; junction bases not matched to a gene: 4. This CDR3 spans 13 amino acids. This CDR3 is CASSSGSTYEQYF. CDR3 nucleotide sequence: TGTGCCAGCAGTAGCGGGTCCACCTACGAGCAGTACTTC.

This clonotype was picked up many times. The V call is TRBV7-6, the J call TRBJ2-2, with 8 nucleotides matching TRBD2. The CDR3 contains 15 residues. CDR1 SGHVS and CDR2 FNYEAQ come from the germline V gene. J gave up 5 bases and V 6 bases, and 8 bases lay outside the gene matches. In DNA form, the CDR3 reads TGTGCCAGCAGTCGGAGCGGGAGCGAAACCGGGGAGCTGTTTTTT. It is translated as CASSRSGSETGELFF.

The J gene is TRBJ2-7, the V gene TRBV12-3 or TRBV12-4; D is uncertain. V shed 7 bases and J shed 2 bases, with 21 bases lying between them. The CDR3 spans 16 residues. CDR3 residues: CASNPPPSWKPYEQYV. The CDR3 nucleotides are TGTGCCAGCAATCCCCCCCCGTCGTGGAAGCCCTACGAGCAGTACGTC.

The chain links TRBV7-8 to TRBJ1-2; 8 nucleotides line up with TRBD1. This CDR3 comprises 13 residues. In germline, CDR1 is SGHVS, CDR2 FQNEAQ. The V segment lost 5 bases and the J segment 8 bases; nucleotides outside the gene matches: 7. CDR3 sequence (DNA): TGTGCCAGCAGCGGCCGGACAGGGACCGGCTACACCTTC. Translating it yields CASSGRTGTGYTF.

This clonotype was detected only a few times. The rearrangement joins TRBV10-3 to TRBJ1-1, with D perhaps TRBD1 (5 bases). The CDR3 is 13 residues long. Germline V gene data show CDR1 as ENHRY and CDR2 as SYGVKD. Trimming pared 10 bases from V and 2 bases from J, leaving 14 bases between. The CDR3 DNA is TGTGCCACGTGGGGCGAACCAAACACTGAAGCTTTCTTT. Amino acids: CATWGEPNTEAFF.

The sample holds a few counts of this clonotype. V gene TRBV7-9 combines with J gene TRBJ1-1; D not resolved. CDR1 is SEHNR, CDR2 FQNEAQ, per germline (reference sequence). The CDR3 is made up of 14 amino acids. Trimming left V 8 bases short and J 5 bases short, with 18 bases between. CDR3 region: CASSPGSGWTEAFF. Here the CDR3 DNA reads TGTGCCAGCTCCCCCGGCTCGGGGTGGACTGAAGCTTTCTTT.

V usage is TRBV20-1 and J usage is TRBJ2-1; D perhaps matches TRBD1 (5 bases). This CDR3 contains 14 residues. V was shortened by 2 bases and J by 0 bases, with 8 bases between the two germline ends. Germline V lookup: CDR1 DFQATT, CDR2 SNEGSKA (reference sequence). Here the CDR3 reads CSARRQSSYNEQFF. The CDR3 DNA reads TGCAGTGCTAGACGACAGAGCTCCTACAATGAGCAGTTCTTC.

The genes are TRBV4-1 and TRBJ2-5; D call uncertain. The ends were cut back, 1 base at V and 6 bases at J, with 15 bases in the middle. This CDR3 comprises 15 residues. The germline V gene has CDR1 MGHRA and CDR2 YSYEKL. The CDR3 DNA reads as TGCGCCAGCAGCCAAGGATCTGAGTTTGGAAAGACCCAGTACTTC. Translation: CASSQGSEFGKTQYF.

The table lists this clonotype with many counts. In DNA form, the CDR3 reads TGTGCCAGCAGCTTAGGAGGGGGGTTCTCAGTCAATGAGCAGTTCTTC. Protein sequence: CASSLGGGFSVNEQFF. The chain couples TRBV7-9 to TRBJ2-1; perhaps D is TRBD1 or TRBD2 (6 bases each). The V end was cut by 1 base, the J end by 6 bases, with 16 bases between. CDR1 and CDR2 from the germline V gene are SEHNR and FQNEAQ (reference sequence). The CDR3 totals 16 residues.

The sample holds a few counts of this clonotype. The chain is built from TRBV12-3 or TRBV12-4 and TRBJ1-5; 10 nucleotides agree with TRBD1. CDR3 length: 14 amino acids. V shed 6 bases and J 3 bases; nucleotides not matched to a gene: 2. CDR3 protein: CASRGTGDNQPQHF. CDR3 nucleotide sequence: TGTGCCAGCAGAGGGACAGGGGACAATCAGCCCCAGCATTTT.

This sequence joins TRBV19 and TRBJ1-5; 11 bases match TRBD1. The V and J ends lost 8 bases and 4 bases, in that order; junction bases with no gene match: 16. CDR3 length: 18 amino acids. Germline CDR1 reads LNHDA; CDR2 reads SQIVND (reference sequence). CDR3 nucleotide sequence: TGTGCCAGTGGTGTAAACCGGGACAGGGGGATTTGGAATCAGCCCCAGCATTTT. Protein product: CASGVNRDRGIWNQPQHF.

This clonotype has only a few counts. The chain couples TRBV12-3 or TRBV12-4 to TRBJ1-5, with 11 nucleotides matching TRBD1. CDR3 length equals 17 residues. V lost 4 bases to trimming and J lost 0 bases; unmatched junction nucleotides: 5. The CDR3 DNA sequence: TGTGCCAGCAGTTCCGGGACAGGGGGGGATAGCAATCAGCCCCAGCATTTT. Translated, it gives CASSSGTGGDSNQPQHF.

The gene calls are TRBV5-1 and TRBJ2-2; D is uncertain. The germline V gene has CDR1 SGHRS and CDR2 YFSETQ. There are 14 residues in the CDR3. V lost 4 bases to trimming and J lost 0 bases, with 7 bases between them. CDR3 DNA: TGCGCCAGCAGCCCGGAACCGAACACCGGGGAGCTGTTTTTT. Translating it yields CASSPEPNTGELFF.

The V call is TRBV28, the J call TRBJ2-4, with a weak D call TRBD1 (6 bases). The germline V gene has CDR1 MDHEN and CDR2 SYDVKM. The V and J ends lost 3 bases and 0 bases respectively, with 12 bases between them. The CDR3 is made up of 16 amino acids. CDR3: CASSFPGTLAKNIQYF. CDR3 sequence (DNA): TGTGCCAGCAGTTTCCCAGGGACATTAGCCAAAAACATTCAGTACTTC. The full variable domain, completed using reference TRBV28 and TRBJ2-4, is DVKVTQSSRYLVKRTGEKVFLECVQDMDHENMFWYRQDPGLGLRLIYFSYDVKMKEKGDIPEGYSVSREKKERFSLILESASTNQTSMYLCASSFPGTLAKNIQYFGAGTRLSVL.

This clonotype showed up many times. CDR3 DNA sequence: TGCGCCAGCAGTATTGGAGGGGCTTTAATCACTGAAGCTTTCTTT. Its translation is CASSIGGALITEAFF. The chain uses TRBV5-1 and TRBJ1-1; perhaps TRBD1 as D (5 bases). The V end was cut by 5 bases, the J end by 4 bases, with 18 bases between. Germline V CDR1 and CDR2: SGHRS, YFSETQ. The length of the CDR3 is 15 residues.

This clonotype was counted ten times or more. The gene calls are TRBV19 and TRBJ2-3; D ambiguous. Germline lookup yields CDR1 LNHDA and CDR2 SQIVND (reference sequence). The CDR3 covers 11 residues. V was cut by 10 bases and J by 5 bases, with 10 bases left in between. The CDR3 nucleotides read TGTGCCACACGGCGCGAAGATACGCAGTATTTT. As protein: CATRREDTQYF.

This clonotype has only a few counts. The rearrangement joins TRBV7-2 to TRBJ1-1; the D gene is possibly TRBD1 (5 bases). The CDR3 is 15 amino acids. V lost 3 bases and J lost 1, with 12 bases in between. The germline V gene has CDR1 SGHTA and CDR2 FQGNSA. CDR3 loop: CASSFLGLANTEAFF. For the CDR3, the DNA is TGTGCCAGCAGCTTCTTGGGACTTGCGAACACTGAAGCTTTCTTT.

This clonotype has a handful of counts. This chain links TRBV7-6 with TRBJ2-1; TRBD2 is a possible D gene (5 bases). CDR3 length equals 15 residues. V dropped 1 base and J dropped 8 bases, with 15 bases sitting between them. From germline, CDR1 is SGHVS and CDR2 FNYEAQ. Here the CDR3 reads CASSLDVLAGDEQFF. As DNA, the CDR3 is TGTGCCAGCAGCTTAGATGTGCTAGCCGGGGATGAGCAGTTCTTC.

The J gene is TRBJ2-5, the V gene TRBV7-2; tentative D call: TRBD2 (5 bases). Germline V gene sequence: CDR1 SGHTA, CDR2 FQGNSA. The CDR3 covers 15 residues. Between the trimmed V and J ends, which lost 4 bases and 4 bases, there was a span of 16 bases. The CDR3 nucleotides read TGTGCCAGCAGCTCTAAGGGCGGGTGGCGAGAGACCCAGTACTTC. Translated: CASSSKGGWRETQYF.

The genes are TRBV12-5 and TRBJ2-5, with no clear D. This CDR3 is 12 amino acids long. Germline V lookup: CDR1 LGHNT, CDR2 FRNRAP. V dropped 4 bases and J dropped 7 bases, with 10 bases sitting between them. Here the CDR3 DNA reads TGTGCTAGTGGTTCGTCAGAGTGGACCCAGTACTTC. This encodes CASGSSEWTQYF. The full variable domain, completed using reference TRBV12-5 and TRBJ2-5, is DARVTQTPRHKVTEMGQEVTMRCQPILGHNTVFWYRQTMMQGLELLAYFRNRAPLDDSGMPKDRFSAEMPDATLATLKIQPSEPRDSAVYFCASGSSEWTQYFGPGTRLLVL.

J is TRBJ2-7 and V is TRBV27, with 8 bases identical to TRBD2. The V gene end was trimmed by 7 bases and the J gene end by 6 bases; junction bases not matched to a gene: 11. Germline CDR1 and CDR2: MNHEY and SMNVEV (reference sequence). This CDR3 spans 14 amino acids. The CDR3 nucleotides read TGTGCCAGCACCATCTCCAGCGGGAGAGGCGAGCAGTACTTC. It codes for CASTISSGRGEQYF.